The 31 T cell receptor beta chains given below trace back to one sample, sequenced in a study of T cells in Graves' hyperthyroidism and ophthalmopathy. There were TCR beta CDR3 regions amplified from RNA transcripts. The study used the HTBI primer set for a first-round RT-PCR of the TCR CDR3. TCRdb re-derived calls from the multiplex PCR reads in MiXCR, one entry per CDR3 protein. The table includes 600,000 or so distinct CDR3 sequences, around 14% detected once. Sequencing input: blood. The receptors stem from a woman aged 18 to 35 with Graves' ophthalmopathy.

J is TRBJ1-1 and V is TRBV7-2; D gene unclear. CDR1 and CDR2 (germline): SGHTA, FQGNSA. The germline V and J ends were trimmed by 2 bases and 6 bases, with 10 bases remaining between them. This CDR3 region has 13 residues. Written as DNA, the CDR3 is TGTGCCAGCAGCTTACTGGTGGTTCCTGAAGCTTTCTTT. It specifies CASSLLVVPEAFF.

This chain connects TRBV10-3 to TRBJ2-2; 9 bases line up with TRBD1. This CDR3 is 14 amino acids long. Germline loops: CDR1 ENHRY, CDR2 SYGVKD. V shed 4 bases, J shed 3 bases, and the junction held 0 bases outside the gene matches. The CDR3 nucleotides are TGTGCCATCAGTGGGACAGGGGACACCGGGGAGCTGTTTTTT. Amino acid sequence: CAISGTGDTGELFF.

This sequence joins TRBV6-1 and TRBJ1-3; D is possibly TRBD1 (5 bases). This CDR3 comprises 15 residues. Germline V gene data show CDR1 as MNHNS and CDR2 as SASEGT. Trimming removed 10 bases from V and 0 bases from J, with 16 bases in between. The CDR3 reads CATTYGTDSGNTIYF. The CDR3 bases are TGTGCCACCACCTATGGGACTGACTCTGGAAACACCATATATTTT.

The chain couples TRBV27 to TRBJ2-1; TRBD2 matches at 11 bases. There are 15 residues in the CDR3. CDR1 MNHEY and CDR2 SMNVEV come from the germline V gene (reference sequence). J was trimmed by 6 bases and V by 8 bases; bases with no gene match: 9. CDR3 coding DNA: TGTGCCAGCCGCACCGGGACTAGCGGTCTCAATGAGCAGTTCTTC. This sequence encodes CASRTGTSGLNEQFF.

V and J are TRBV4-3 and TRBJ2-3, with 7 bases that match TRBD2. In germline, CDR1 is LGHNA, CDR2 YSLEER. Trimming at V came to 3 bases and at J to 5 bases, leaving 17 bases not matched to a gene. This CDR3 comprises 18 residues. CDR3 nucleotides: TGCGCCAGCAGCCACCCTCCCCTGGGCGGGAGAGACGGAGATACGCAGTATTTT. As protein: CASSHPPLGGRDGDTQYF.

Comment on this clonotype: The conserved phenylalanine or tryptophan is not found at the CDR3 terminus, so this likely reflects a read error. The DNA of the CDR3 is TGTGCCAGTAGTATTGGGGGGTTCAGTGCTGAAGCTTTCTTA. Translating it yields CASSIGGFSAEAFL. The J gene is TRBJ1-1, the V gene TRBV19, with D perhaps TRBD1 (5 bases). The length of the CDR3 is 14 residues. Per the germline V gene, CDR1 is LNHDA and CDR2 is SQIVND (reference sequence). V gave up 3 bases and J gave up 6 bases, with 14 bases separating them.

This clonotype came up many times. The chain carries TRBV6-1 and TRBJ2-3; TRBD2 agrees at 7 bases. This CDR3 contains 15 residues. V lost 5 bases to trimming and J lost 5 bases; unmatched junction nucleotides: 10. Germline CDR1 and CDR2: MNHNS and SASEGT. Written as DNA, the CDR3 is TGTGCCAGCAGTACATTGTTGGGGACTAAAGATACGCAGTATTTT. Amino acids: CASSTLLGTKDTQYF.

This clonotype was picked up a small number of times. The chain couples TRBV28 to TRBJ2-1; TRBD1 matches 11 bases. Germline lookup yields CDR1 MDHEN and CDR2 SYDVKM. This CDR3 region has 16 residues. The junction had 2 bases not matched to a gene; V was cut back by 1 base and J by 3 bases. The CDR3 DNA follows: TGTGCCAGCAGTTTATCGGGACAGGGGGACTACAATGAGCAGTTCTTC. It codes for CASSLSGQGDYNEQFF.

This clonotype was seen many times. Germline and junction disagree at one end, which may indicate a read error. This chain connects TRBV2 to TRBJ1-1; D is undetermined. Germline V gives CDR1 SNHLY, CDR2 FYNNEI. This CDR3 is 13 amino acids long. In DNA form, the CDR3 reads TGTGCCAGCAGGGAAGACATGAACACTGAAGCTTTCTTT. Amino acid sequence: CASREDMNTEAFF.

The chain employs TRBV3-1 and TRBJ2-1, with 9 positions matching TRBD1. Germline CDR1 is LGHDT and CDR2 is YNNKEL (reference sequence). Trimming at V came to 7 bases and at J to 2 bases, leaving 6 bases not matched to a gene. This CDR3 contains 15 residues. CDR3 sequence: CASNPGTGPYNEQFF. CDR3 in DNA: TGTGCCAGCAATCCCGGGACAGGGCCCTACAATGAGCAGTTCTTC.

This clonotype was found a few times. The chain is built from TRBV27 and TRBJ2-7; 11 nucleotides align to TRBD1. Germline V gene data show CDR1 as MNHEY and CDR2 as SMNVEV (reference sequence). The V segment lost 6 bases and the J segment 5 bases; nucleotides outside the gene matches: 6. This CDR3 is built from 14 residues. The CDR3 DNA reads TGTGCCAGCAGGAGAAGGACAGGGGGCCACGAGCAGTACTTC. Protein sequence: CASRRRTGGHEQYF.

The gene calls are TRBV27 and TRBJ2-1, with D possibly being TRBD1 (6 bases). Between the trimmed V and J ends, which lost 2 bases and 5 bases, there was a span of 7 bases. This CDR3 comprises 13 residues. Germline assignment: CDR1 MNHEY and CDR2 SMNVEV (reference sequence). This CDR3 reads CASSLQGNNEQFF. CDR3 DNA sequence: TGTGCCAGCAGTTTACAGGGGAACAATGAGCAGTTCTTC.

This clonotype was recorded at least ten times. The chain employs TRBV11-3 and TRBJ2-7; 7 positions match TRBD1. The CDR3 extends over 16 amino acids. Germline assignment: CDR1 SGHNT and CDR2 YENEEA. The junction had 10 bases not matched to a gene; V was cut back by 0 bases and J by 5 bases. The CDR3 bases are TGTGCCAGCAGCTTAGATCATGGACAGGATTGGGACGAGCAGTACTTC. Translation: CASSLDHGQDWDEQYF.

Details on this clonotype: A much bigger clone sits one base away, suggesting this may be a read error. The chain is built from TRBV20-1 and TRBJ2-7; 7 bases fit TRBD1. Trimming cost V 5 bases and J 4 bases; bases outside gene matches: 8. CDR3 size: 13 residues. The germline V gene has CDR1 DFQATT and CDR2 SNEGSKA (reference sequence). The DNA of the CDR3 is TGCAGTGCTGACCCGGGACAGCCTTACGAGCAGTACTTC. Protein: CSADPGQPYEQYF.

There are many counts of this clonotype. The V gene is TRBV27, the J gene TRBJ2-6, with 7 nucleotides matching TRBD1. This CDR3 has 14 residues. The ends lost 7 bases at V and 4 bases at J; junction bases unmatched: 4. Per germline, CDR1 MNHEY and CDR2 SMNVEV (reference sequence). The DNA for the CDR3 is TGTGCCAGCACACAGGGGACCGGGGCCAACGTCCTGACTTTC. Residues: CASTQGTGANVLTF.

The table lists this clonotype with many counts. This sequence joins TRBV9 and TRBJ2-1; no definite D call. CDR3 length equals 15 residues. V lost 2 bases and J 4 bases, leaving 13 bases between the germline ends. Germline assignment: CDR1 SGDLS and CDR2 YYNGEE. The CDR3 DNA is TGTGCCAGCAGCGTCAGCTCCTACCCGTACAATGAGCAGTTCTTC. It specifies CASSVSSYPYNEQFF. Full variable domain (remainder filled in from reference TRBV9 and TRBJ2-1): DSGVTQTPKHLITATGQRVTLRCSPRSGDLSVYWYQQSLDQGLQFLIQYYNGEERAKGNILERFSAQQFPDLHSELNLSSLELGDSALYFCASSVSSYPYNEQFFGPGTRLTVL.

The rearrangement joins TRBV19 to TRBJ1-1; D uncertain. Germline CDR1 and CDR2: LNHDA and SQIVND (reference sequence). CDR3 size: 12 residues. V dropped 1 base and J dropped 7 bases, with 7 bases sitting between them. CDR3 region: CASSIGRGEAFF. The CDR3 region has the DNA TGTGCCAGTAGTATAGGACGCGGTGAAGCTTTCTTT.

The V and J genes are TRBV5-1 and TRBJ2-3; no reliable D call. V was pared by 2 bases and J by 4 bases, with 11 bases between. Germline V gene sequence: CDR1 SGHRS, CDR2 YFSETQ. The CDR3 runs 14 residues. CDR3 bases: TGCGCCAGCAGCTTATCAATGAGCGCAGATACGCAGTATTTT. Its protein is CASSLSMSADTQYF.

This clonotype occurred many times. The chain combines TRBV20-1 with TRBJ2-3; D is unresolved. CDR3 size: 13 residues. Germline V CDR1 and CDR2: DFQATT, SNEGSKA (reference sequence). V lost 7 bases and J lost 1, with 12 bases in between. This CDR3 reads CSGSDPGTDTQYF. CDR3 sequence (DNA): TGCAGTGGTTCCGACCCGGGCACAGATACGCAGTATTTT.

There are many counts of this clonotype. The chain links TRBV6-2 or TRBV6-3 to TRBJ2-7, with TRBD1 as a possible D gene (6 bases). This CDR3 comprises 16 residues. The germline V and J ends were trimmed by 6 bases and 3 bases, with 21 bases remaining between them. Germline CDR1 MNHEY, CDR2 SVGEGT. The CDR3 nucleotides are TGTGCCAGCAGCCTCAAGGGGACACAGTGGATCTACGAGCAGTACTTC. It specifies CASSLKGTQWIYEQYF.

This clonotype was counted between two and nine times. The rearrangement uses TRBV15 and TRBJ2-4; a possible D gene is TRBD1 (6 bases). CDR1 is LNHNV, CDR2 YYDKDF, per germline (reference sequence). The germline V and J ends were trimmed by 0 bases and 3 bases, with 15 bases remaining between them. The CDR3 is made up of 17 amino acids. The DNA of the CDR3 is TGTGCCACCAGCAGAGATAATTCAGGGGTGAACAAAAACATTCAGTACTTC. Amino acids: CATSRDNSGVNKNIQYF.

V gene TRBV2 combines with J gene TRBJ2-1; 10 nucleotides match TRBD2. This CDR3 comprises 15 residues. Germline V gene data show CDR1 as SNHLY and CDR2 as FYNNEI. With V trimmed by 3 bases and J by 4 bases, 3 bases remained unmatched. The CDR3 protein is CASSDGTSEYNEQFF. CDR3 DNA: TGTGCCAGCAGTGACGGGACTAGCGAATACAATGAGCAGTTCTTC.

This clonotype was detected ten times or more. This chain uses TRBV20-1 with TRBJ2-3; 7 positions match TRBD2. Germline V CDR1 and CDR2: DFQATT, SNEGSKA (reference sequence). Losses at the gene ends were 5 bases for V and 1 base for J; bases not matched to a gene: 3. There are 13 residues in the CDR3. The CDR3 DNA reads TGCAGTGCTCCCCGGGGGGGCACAGATACGCAGTATTTT. Protein product: CSAPRGGTDTQYF.

V and J are TRBV3-1 and TRBJ2-7; D tentatively reads TRBD1 or TRBD2 (5 bases each). With 4 bases removed from V and 3 bases from J, the gap between germline ends came to 16 bases. Germline V gene data show CDR1 as LGHDT and CDR2 as YNNKEL (reference sequence). This CDR3 has 15 amino acids. For the CDR3, the DNA is TGTGCCAGCAGCCCACCGGGGCATGAAATCTACGAGCAGTACTTC. Translating gives CASSPPGHEIYEQYF.

In its sample, this clonotype was seen a few times. The J gene is TRBJ2-1, the V gene TRBV19, with 9 bases lining up with TRBD2. Germline CDR1 reads LNHDA; CDR2 reads SQIVND (reference sequence). The CDR3 is 18 amino acids. V trimming: 5 bases; J trimming: 4 bases; junction bases outside the gene matches: 15. The CDR3 bases are TGTGCCAGTAGTTTGGAGCCTAGCGGGATTGGCGGGTACAATGAGCAGTTCTTC. Translation gives CASSLEPSGIGGYNEQFF.

This clonotype was detected many times. The chain couples TRBV5-8 to TRBJ1-1, with 7 nucleotides matching TRBD1. The CDR3 length is 13 residues. Germline assignment: CDR1 SGHTS and CDR2 YDEGEE. The trim removed 3 bases at V and 7 bases at J, leaving 6 bases unmatched. CDR3 sequence reads: CASSSGTANEAFF. Written as DNA, the CDR3 is TGTGCCAGCAGCTCGGGGACAGCCAATGAAGCTTTCTTT.

This clonotype was counted a few times. This chain links TRBV10-3 with TRBJ1-2; possibly TRBD1 for D (6 bases). The length of the CDR3 is 17 residues. Germline CDR1 reads ENHRY; CDR2 reads SYGVKD. Trimming shortened V by 5 bases and J by 2 bases, and 21 bases separated the two germline ends. The CDR3 sequence: CAISSPYGTHSNYGYTF. The DNA for the CDR3 is TGTGCCATCAGTAGTCCCTATGGGACACATTCAAACTATGGCTACACCTTC.

This clonotype was picked up many times. V gene TRBV2 combines with J gene TRBJ2-2, with 8 bases aligning to TRBD1. The CDR3 length is 16 residues. V trimming: 5 bases; J trimming: 4 bases; junction bases outside the gene matches: 9. Germline CDR1 and CDR2: SNHLY and FYNNEI. The CDR3 DNA follows: TGTGCCAGCAGTTTCACGACCGGGACAGGCACCGGGGAGCTGTTTTTT. Its protein product is CASSFTTGTGTGELFF.

CDR3 protein: CAGGQSPGGELFF. For the CDR3, the DNA is TGCGCCGGCGGACAGAGCCCCGGGGGGGAGCTGTTTTTT. The V call is TRBV5-1, the J call TRBJ2-2, with TRBD1 as a possible D gene (6 bases). V was pared by 10 bases and J by 8 bases, with 18 bases between. The CDR3 contains 13 residues. Germline V gene sequence: CDR1 SGHRS, CDR2 YFSETQ.

In its sample, this clonotype was seen many times. This chain joins TRBV13 and TRBJ2-7, with 7 bases that match TRBD1. V dropped 4 bases and J dropped 2; count of bases not matched to a gene: 11. The CDR3 runs 16 residues. Germline V gene data show CDR1 as PRHDT and CDR2 as FYEKMQ (reference sequence). This chain's CDR3 is CASSSPTGAHPYEQYF. The CDR3 DNA reads TGTGCCAGCAGCTCCCCCACAGGGGCCCACCCCTACGAGCAGTACTTC.

Ten or more counts support this clonotype. V is TRBV10-3 and J is TRBJ2-3, with 8 bases fitting TRBD1. Losses at the gene ends were 5 bases for V and 1 base for J; bases not matched to a gene: 5. CDR1 is ENHRY, CDR2 SYGVKD, per germline. This CDR3 is 15 amino acids long. The chain's CDR3 is CAISTTGVRTDTQYF. CDR3 in DNA: TGTGCCATCAGTACGACAGGGGTCCGCACAGATACGCAGTATTTT.